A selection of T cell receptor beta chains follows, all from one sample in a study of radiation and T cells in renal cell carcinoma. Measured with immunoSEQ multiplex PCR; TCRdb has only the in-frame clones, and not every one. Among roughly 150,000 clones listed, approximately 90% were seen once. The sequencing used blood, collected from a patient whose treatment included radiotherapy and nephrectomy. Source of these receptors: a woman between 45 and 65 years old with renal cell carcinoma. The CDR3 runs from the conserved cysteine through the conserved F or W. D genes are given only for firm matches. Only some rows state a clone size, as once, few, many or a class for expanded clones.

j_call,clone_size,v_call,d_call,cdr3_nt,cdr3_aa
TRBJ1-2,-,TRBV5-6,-,TGTGCCAGCAGCCCTAGACAGACGTATCGAGGCTACACCTTC,CASSPRQTYRGYTF
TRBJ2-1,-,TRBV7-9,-,TGTGCCAGCAGCTTAGAAAAACCCCCCTCCTACAATGAGCAGTTCTTC,CASSLEKPPSYNEQFF
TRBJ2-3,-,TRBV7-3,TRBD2,TGTGCCAGCAGCTGGGGACTAGCGAGGAGCACAGATACGCAGTATTTT,CASSWGLARSTDTQYF
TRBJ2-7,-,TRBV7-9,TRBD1,TGTGCCAGCAGCTTAGGAGACAGGGAAGGCGGTGAGCAGTACTTC,CASSLGDREGGEQYF
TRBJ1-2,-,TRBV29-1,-,TGCAGCGTTGAATCGGACAGTACCTATGGCTACACCTTC,CSVESDSTYGYTF
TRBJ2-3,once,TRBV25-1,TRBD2,TGTGCCAGCAGTGGACTAGCGCCAGCAGATACGCAGTATTTT,CASSGLAPADTQYF
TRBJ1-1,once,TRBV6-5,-,TGTGCCAGCAGTAATCAGGGCGGAGGCACTGAAGCTTTCTTT,CASSNQGGGTEAFF
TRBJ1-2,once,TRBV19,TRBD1,TGTGCCAGTAGCACCGGACAGGGGGGGACCTATGGCTACACCTTC,CASSTGQGGTYGYTF
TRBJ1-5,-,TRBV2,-,TGTGCCAGCACCAGGGAGAGGGATCAGCCCCAGCATTTT,CASTRERDQPQHF
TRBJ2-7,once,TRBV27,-,TGTGCCAGCACTCGTGGGGGCGGACCGTCTTACGAGCAGTACTTC,CASTRGGGPSYEQYF
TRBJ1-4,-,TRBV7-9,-,TGTGCCAGCAGCTACCCCAATGAAAAACTGTTTTTT,CASSYPNEKLFF
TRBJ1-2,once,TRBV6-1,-,TGTGCCAGCAATCCGACAGCTAACTATGGCTACACCTTC,CASNPTANYGYTF
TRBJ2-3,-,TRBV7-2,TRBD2,TGTGCCAGCAGCTTAAATCTAGCGGGGGGTCGGGCAGATACGCAGTATTTT,CASSLNLAGGRADTQYF
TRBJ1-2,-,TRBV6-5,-,TGTGCCAGCAGTTACCTCCCGGGGAGGGCTCCTGGCTACACCTTC,CASSYLPGRAPGYTF
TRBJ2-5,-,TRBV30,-,TGTGCCTGGAGTGTAGGTGCAGGGATGGAGACCCAGTACTTC,CAWSVGAGMETQYF
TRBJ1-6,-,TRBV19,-,TGTGCCAGCGCCCCTGGCTATAATTCACCCCTCCACTTT,CASAPGYNSPLHF
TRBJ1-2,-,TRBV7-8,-,TGTGCCAGCAGCCCCTCCGCGGGACGCCAAGTCATAGCTAACTATGGCTACACCTTC,CASSPSAGRQVIANYGYTF
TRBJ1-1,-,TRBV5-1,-,TGCGCCAGCAGCATAGACGGGTACACTGAAGCTTTCTTT,CASSIDGYTEAFF
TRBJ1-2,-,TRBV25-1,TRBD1,TGTGCCAGCAGTGACCGGACAGGGGGCTTTGGCTACACCTTC,CASSDRTGGFGYTF
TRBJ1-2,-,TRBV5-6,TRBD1,TGTGCCAGCAGCATAAACAGGGGTGGCTACACCTTC,CASSINRGGYTF
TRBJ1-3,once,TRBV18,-,TGTGCCAGCTCACCGCAGGGTCCTGGAAACACCATATATTTT,CASSPQGPGNTIYF
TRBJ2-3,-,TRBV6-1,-,TGTGCCAGCAGTGACAAGCCCGGGACCAGGGTCACAGATACGCAGTATTTT,CASSDKPGTRVTDTQYF
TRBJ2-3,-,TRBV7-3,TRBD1,TGTGCCAGCAGCCCCACGAGGACAGGGGGCACAGATACGCAGTATTTT,CASSPTRTGGTDTQYF
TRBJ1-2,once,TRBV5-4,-,TGTGCCAGCAGCTTGGCCTTGGGCACCTATGGCTACACCTTC,CASSLALGTYGYTF
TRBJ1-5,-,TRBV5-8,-,TGTGCCAGCAGCTTTAGGGGGTCGGGCAATCAGCCCCAGCATTTT,CASSFRGSGNQPQHF
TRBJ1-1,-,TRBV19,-,TGTGCCAGTAGTATTGTGGTACAGATGAACACTGAAGCTTTCTTT,CASSIVVQMNTEAFF
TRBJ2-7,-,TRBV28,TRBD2,TGTGCCAGCAGTTCTCCGGGACTAGCGGGGAGGGGCCCCTCCTACGAGCAGTACTTC,CASSSPGLAGRGPSYEQYF
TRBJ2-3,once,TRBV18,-,TGTGCCAGCTCACCACAACGGGAGGATACGCAGTATTTT,CASSPQREDTQYF
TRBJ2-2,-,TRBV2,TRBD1,TGTGCCACCAGGACCGGGACAGGGGTCACCGGGGAGCTGTTTTTT,CATRTGTGVTGELFF
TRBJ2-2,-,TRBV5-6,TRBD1,TGTGCCAGCAGCTTGGGGGCGGGCAGGGGGACCGCCGGGGAGCTGTTTTTT,CASSLGAGRGTAGELFF
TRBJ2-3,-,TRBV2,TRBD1,TGTGCCAGCGACCGGGACAGGGGCACAGATACGCAGTATTTT,CASDRDRGTDTQYF
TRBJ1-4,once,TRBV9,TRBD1,TGTGCCAGCAGCCCTGGGGGACAGCCTAATGAAAAACTGTTTTTT,CASSPGGQPNEKLFF
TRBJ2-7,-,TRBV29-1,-,TGCAGCGTTGGCAGGGCCGAGAGCGAGCAGTACTTC,CSVGRAESEQYF
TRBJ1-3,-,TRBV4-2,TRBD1,TGTGCCAGCAGCCAGTCCCAGGGGGGGACTGGAAACACCATATATTTT,CASSQSQGGTGNTIYF
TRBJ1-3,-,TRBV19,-,TGTGCCAGTAGTATAGGTCGGCTCTCTGGAAACACCATATATTTT,CASSIGRLSGNTIYF
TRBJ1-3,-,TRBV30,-,TGTGCCTGGAGTGTGGGTAGCTCTGGAAACACCATATATTTT,CAWSVGSSGNTIYF
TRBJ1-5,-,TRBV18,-,TGTGCCAGCTCACCACGTAGGACAGAAAATCAGCCCCAGCATTTT,CASSPRRTENQPQHF
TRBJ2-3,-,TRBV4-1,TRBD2,TGCGCCAGCAGCCAACTCGCCCTAGCGGGGCGCACAGATACGCAGTATTTT,CASSQLALAGRTDTQYF
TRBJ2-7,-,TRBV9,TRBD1,TGTGCCAGCAGCGTAGGGGACAGCCCGTCCTACGAGCAGTACTTC,CASSVGDSPSYEQYF
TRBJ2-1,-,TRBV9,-,TGTGCCAGCAGCGAACGGGGCACCTACAATGAGCAGTTCTTC,CASSERGTYNEQFF
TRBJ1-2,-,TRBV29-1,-,TGCAGCGTTGTAGGATTAGCTAACTATGGCTACACCTTC,CSVVGLANYGYTF